The rows below give T cell receptor beta chains drawn from one sample of a study of blood T cells in healthy people across ages. TCRdb re-called the 5' RACE reads through MiXCR, storing one row per CDR3 protein. This table has 700,000 to 900,000 distinct CDR3 sequences, more than 25% appearing once. These same data were also listed under a study on T cells of mothers and their children.

Sequencing was done on a sample of blood. These receptors were taken from a boy aged 5 to 17 in good health. The CDR3 runs from the conserved cysteine through the conserved F or W. A D gene is named only where the DNA matches it firmly. Clone size appears in some rows only: once, few, many, or a class for an expanded clone.

j_call: TRBJ2-2; clone_size: many; v_call: TRBV7-9; cdr3_length: 15; d_call: NA; cdr3_nt: TGTGCCAGCAGCTCAACAGGGAATCCCACCGGGGAGCTGTTTTTT; cdr3_aa: CASSSTGNPTGELFF
j_call: TRBJ2-7; clone_size: NA; v_call: TRBV12-5; cdr3_length: 13; d_call: TRBD1; cdr3_nt: TGTGCTTCGGACAGGCCGAGCTCCTACGAGCAGTACTTC; cdr3_aa: CASDRPSSYEQYF
j_call: TRBJ2-1; clone_size: few; v_call: TRBV7-2; cdr3_length: 15; d_call: NA; cdr3_nt: TGTGCCAGCCGAACCCCCGGGGCCCCCTTCAATGAGCAGTTCTTC; cdr3_aa: CASRTPGAPFNEQFF
j_call: TRBJ1-2; clone_size: few; v_call: TRBV28; cdr3_length: 13; d_call: NA; cdr3_nt: TGTGCCAGCAGGGACATGCGTAACTATGGCTACACCTTC; cdr3_aa: CASRDMRNYGYTF
j_call: TRBJ2-5; clone_size: NA; v_call: TRBV5-1; cdr3_length: 12; d_call: NA; cdr3_nt: TGCGCCAGCAGCCACTACCAAGAGACCCAGTACTTC; cdr3_aa: CASSHYQETQYF
j_call: TRBJ2-6; clone_size: NA; v_call: TRBV6-6; cdr3_length: 16; d_call: NA; cdr3_nt: TGTGCCAGCGGTCCATCGGCCGGGGCTGGGGCCAACGTCCTGAATTTC; cdr3_aa: CASGPSAGAGANVLNF
j_call: TRBJ1-2; clone_size: few; v_call: TRBV11-2; cdr3_length: 14; d_call: TRBD1; cdr3_nt: TGTGCCAGCAGCTTAGATCAACCAGGGGGAGGCTACACCTTC; cdr3_aa: CASSLDQPGGGYTF
j_call: TRBJ2-5; clone_size: NA; v_call: TRBV29-1; cdr3_length: 12; d_call: NA; cdr3_nt: TGCAGCGTTGGACAGGACCTAGAGACCCAGTACTTC; cdr3_aa: CSVGQDLETQYF
j_call: TRBJ2-1; clone_size: NA; v_call: TRBV6-5; cdr3_length: 13; d_call: NA; cdr3_nt: TGTGCCAGCTCAGGGACCATCGGGGCTGAGCAGTTCTTC; cdr3_aa: CASSGTIGAEQFF
j_call: TRBJ1-1; clone_size: NA; v_call: TRBV25-1; cdr3_length: 13; d_call: NA; cdr3_nt: TGTGCCAGCAGTGAAACCCGGAACACTGAAGCTTTCTTT; cdr3_aa: CASSETRNTEAFF
j_call: TRBJ1-1; clone_size: few; v_call: TRBV29-1; cdr3_length: 14; d_call: NA; cdr3_nt: TGCAGCGTTGTCGGCCCTGGGGGCACCACTGAAGCTTTCTTT; cdr3_aa: CSVVGPGGTTEAFF
j_call: TRBJ2-1; clone_size: NA; v_call: TRBV6-5; cdr3_length: 13; d_call: NA; cdr3_nt: TGTGCCAGCAGTTACTCGACTTACAATGAGCAGTTCTTC; cdr3_aa: CASSYSTYNEQFF
j_call: TRBJ2-3; clone_size: NA; v_call: TRBV5-1; cdr3_length: 16; d_call: TRBD1; cdr3_nt: TGCGCCAGCAGCTTGGCCGGACAGGGGCGGGGAGATACGCGGTATTTT; cdr3_aa: CASSLAGQGRGDTRYF
j_call: TRBJ2-2; clone_size: few; v_call: TRBV11-3; cdr3_length: 15; d_call: TRBD1; cdr3_nt: TGTGCCAGCAGCACAGGGGGGAGGAACACCGGGGAGCTGTTTTTT; cdr3_aa: CASSTGGRNTGELFF
j_call: TRBJ2-1; clone_size: few; v_call: TRBV5-1; cdr3_length: 14; d_call: NA; cdr3_nt: TGCGCCAGCAGCTTGTACCCTTCTTCCAATGAGCAGTTCTTC; cdr3_aa: CASSLYPSSNEQFF
j_call: TRBJ2-1; clone_size: NA; v_call: TRBV3-1; cdr3_length: 16; d_call: TRBD2; cdr3_nt: TGTGCCAGCAGCCAAGCAGGGACTAGCGCCTACAATGAGCAGTTCTTC; cdr3_aa: CASSQAGTSAYNEQFF
j_call: TRBJ1-1; clone_size: NA; v_call: TRBV7-9; cdr3_length: 12; d_call: NA; cdr3_nt: TGTGCCAGCAGGATCCGGGGCACTGAAGCTTTCTTT; cdr3_aa: CASRIRGTEAFF
j_call: TRBJ1-1; clone_size: NA; v_call: TRBV12-3/TRBV12-4; cdr3_length: 15; d_call: NA; cdr3_nt: TGTGCCAGCAGTTTATGGGGCAGGATGAACACTGAAGCTTTCTTT; cdr3_aa: CASSLWGRMNTEAFF
j_call: TRBJ1-4; clone_size: few; v_call: TRBV6-1; cdr3_length: 16; d_call: NA; cdr3_nt: TGTGCCAGCAGTGAAAGGTCCCGGGCAGTAAATGAAAAACTGTTTTTT; cdr3_aa: CASSERSRAVNEKLFF
j_call: TRBJ2-5; clone_size: NA; v_call: TRBV6-1; cdr3_length: 17; d_call: TRBD1; cdr3_nt: TGTGCCAGCAGGGACTATCTTGGACAGGGGGCTAAGGAGACCCAGTACTTC; cdr3_aa: CASRDYLGQGAKETQYF
j_call: TRBJ2-5; clone_size: few; v_call: TRBV11-2; cdr3_length: 17; d_call: TRBD2; cdr3_nt: TGTGCCAGCAGCCCCCGCCCACTAGCGGGGGCCCAAGAGACCCAGTACTTC; cdr3_aa: CASSPRPLAGAQETQYF
j_call: TRBJ2-5; clone_size: few; v_call: TRBV6-5; cdr3_length: 15; d_call: TRBD2; cdr3_nt: TGTGCCAGCAGTTACTCGGCGGGGGGAGGAGAGACCCAGTACTTC; cdr3_aa: CASSYSAGGGETQYF
j_call: TRBJ2-7; clone_size: NA; v_call: TRBV20-1; cdr3_length: 14; d_call: TRBD1; cdr3_nt: TGCAGTGCCCCCACCCGGACAGGGATTATCGAGCAGTACTTC; cdr3_aa: CSAPTRTGIIEQYF
j_call: TRBJ1-5; clone_size: few; v_call: TRBV9; cdr3_length: 15; d_call: TRBD1; cdr3_nt: TGTGCCAGCAGCGTAGGGCCTGGACAGGGACAGCCCCAGCATTTT; cdr3_aa: CASSVGPGQGQPQHF
j_call: TRBJ2-2; clone_size: many; v_call: TRBV12-3/TRBV12-4; cdr3_length: 12; d_call: NA; cdr3_nt: TGTGCCAGCAGCTCGGCGGCCGGGGAGCTGTTTTTT; cdr3_aa: CASSSAAGELFF
j_call: TRBJ2-7; clone_size: few; v_call: TRBV29-1; cdr3_length: 13; d_call: NA; cdr3_nt: TGCAGCGTATGGGACGTCAAAGGGGGCGAGCAGTACTTC; cdr3_aa: CSVWDVKGGEQYF